This TCR beta chain is drawn from a study of T cell repertoires in aging, cancer and after chemotherapy. The template was genomic DNA from peripheral blood, not RNA. In the case of this clonotype: Its antigen is undetermined.

Study-wide points: In cancer patients, declining TCR diversity with age involved lost richness and lost evenness.

Rearranged V-D-J TRB sequences were amplified with a mixed TRB-A/B primer pool. One entry per CDR3 protein results from TCRdb running MiXCR on the multiplex PCR reads. The sample holds roughly 2,500 distinct CDR3 sequences; 50% to 75% are singletons and the top ten take 36%. Germline V CDR1 and CDR2: MDHEN, SYDVKM. The CDR3 covers 15 residues. The trim removed 5 bases at V and 3 bases at J, leaving 5 bases unmatched. The genes are TRBV28 and TRBJ2-5; 11 nucleotides match TRBD2. This clonotype was obtained from a human donor with a solid tumor. The material sequenced was blood. The CDR3 nucleotides are TGTGCCAGCAGTCCCCCGGGACTAGCGGAAGAGACCCAGTACTTC. Translating gives CASSPPGLAEETQYF.